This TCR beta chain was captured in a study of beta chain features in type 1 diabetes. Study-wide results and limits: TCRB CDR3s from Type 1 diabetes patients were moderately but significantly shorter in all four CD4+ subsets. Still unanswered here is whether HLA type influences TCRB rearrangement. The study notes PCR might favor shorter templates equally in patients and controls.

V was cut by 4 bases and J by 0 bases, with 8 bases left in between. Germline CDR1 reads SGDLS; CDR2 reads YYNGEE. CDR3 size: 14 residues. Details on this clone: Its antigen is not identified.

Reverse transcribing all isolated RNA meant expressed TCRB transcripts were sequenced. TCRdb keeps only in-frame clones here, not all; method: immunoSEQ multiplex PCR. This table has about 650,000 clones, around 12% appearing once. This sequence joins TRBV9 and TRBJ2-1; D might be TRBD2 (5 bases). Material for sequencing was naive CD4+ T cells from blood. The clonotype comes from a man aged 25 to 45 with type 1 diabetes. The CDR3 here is CASSQSGSYNEQFF. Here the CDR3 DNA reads TGTGCCAGCAGCCAGAGCGGCTCCTACAATGAGCAGTTCTTC.